This T cell receptor beta chain was recorded in a study of T cells in women clearing cervical HPV infection. Comments on this clone: The read finishes 3 residues shy of the CDR3 end, and the germline J gene is used to complete it.

The junction had 8 bases not matched to a gene; V was cut back by 4 bases and J by 4 bases. CDR3 length equals 18 residues. Germline V gene sequence: CDR1 SNHLY, CDR2 FYNNEI. Data came from immunoSEQ multiplex PCR; TCRdb stores just in-frame clones and leaves some out. Its table records about 39,000 clones. This clonotype was obtained from a woman aged 18 to 75 with a cervical HPV16 infection that either progressed to CIN3+ or cleared (not recorded which). The chain employs TRBV2 and TRBJ2-1; 15 bases are a match to TRBD2. Material for sequencing was blood buffy coat. The CDR3 DNA, read in part, is TGTGCCAGCAGTGTTCGGACTAGCGGGGGGGGAATTTACAATGAG. Translation: CASSVRTSGGGIYNE. The entire CDR3 protein is CASSVRTSGGGIYNEQFF.